Listed below are T cell receptor beta chains from one sample, sequenced in a study of beta chain features in type 1 diabetes. TCRdb's copy holds only in-frame clones and misses some; the assay was immunoSEQ multiplex PCR. The sample contains 600,000 or so clones, around 15% of which appear only once. Sequences were obtained from naive CD4+ T cells from blood. These receptors originate from a man aged 18 to 29 with type 1 diabetes. Each CDR3 is given with its conserved first and last residue. The D gene is left open where the match is weak. Clone size is stated in some rows and not others, as once, few, many or a class when expanded.

D gene: NA; clone size: few; V gene: TRBV7-9; J gene: TRBJ2-5; CDR3 protein: CASSLAETQYF; CDR3 DNA: TGTGCCAGCAGCTTAGCCGAGACCCAGTACTTC
D gene: NA; clone size: NA; V gene: TRBV10-3; J gene: TRBJ2-1; CDR3 protein: CAIRDSSRHNEQFF; CDR3 DNA: TGTGCCATCAGGGACTCCTCTAGGCACAATGAGCAGTTCTTC
D gene: NA; clone size: few; V gene: TRBV2; J gene: TRBJ2-6; CDR3 protein: CASRGDSGANVLTF; CDR3 DNA: TGTGCCAGCAGGGGGGACTCTGGGGCCAACGTCCTGACTTTC
D gene: TRBD1; clone size: few; V gene: TRBV9; J gene: TRBJ1-1; CDR3 protein: CASSVGQGVPTEAFF; CDR3 DNA: TGTGCCAGCAGCGTAGGGCAGGGGGTACCCACTGAAGCTTTCTTT
D gene: NA; clone size: few; V gene: TRBV28; J gene: TRBJ1-2; CDR3 protein: CASSPGGSRSYGYTF; CDR3 DNA: TGTGCCAGCAGTCCCGGGGGTAGCCGTAGCTATGGCTACACCTTC
D gene: NA; clone size: few; V gene: TRBV5-1; J gene: TRBJ2-6; CDR3 protein: CASSQWSSGANVLTF; CDR3 DNA: TGCGCCAGCAGCCAATGGAGCTCTGGGGCCAACGTCCTGACTTTC
D gene: NA; clone size: few; V gene: TRBV7-9; J gene: TRBJ2-3; CDR3 protein: CASSLSIRELPDTQYF; CDR3 DNA: TGTGCCAGCAGCTTATCAATAAGGGAACTACCAGATACGCAGTATTTT
D gene: TRBD1; clone size: few; V gene: TRBV7-2; J gene: TRBJ1-1; CDR3 protein: CASSLVTGMNTEAFF; CDR3 DNA: TGTGCCAGCAGCTTAGTGACAGGGATGAACACTGAAGCTTTCTTT
D gene: NA; clone size: few; V gene: TRBV7-6; J gene: TRBJ2-7; CDR3 protein: CASSLGGRGISYEQYF; CDR3 DNA: TGTGCCAGCAGCTTAGGTGGCAGGGGAATCTCCTACGAGCAGTACTTC
D gene: NA; clone size: few; V gene: TRBV7-2; J gene: TRBJ1-5; CDR3 protein: CASSPDAGASQHF; CDR3 DNA: TGTGCCAGCAGCCCGGACGCGGGGGCTTCCCAGCATTTT
D gene: NA; clone size: NA; V gene: TRBV27; J gene: TRBJ2-7; CDR3 protein: CASGRDTTYEQYF; CDR3 DNA: TGTGCCAGCGGCCGGGACACGACCTACGAGCAGTACTTC
D gene: NA; clone size: NA; V gene: TRBV2; J gene: TRBJ1-2; CDR3 protein: CASTLDITNYGYTF; CDR3 DNA: TGTGCCAGCACCCTGGACATCACTAACTATGGCTACACCTTC
D gene: NA; clone size: few; V gene: TRBV2; J gene: TRBJ1-1; CDR3 protein: CASSDRVMNTEAFF; CDR3 DNA: TGTGCCAGCAGTGACAGGGTCATGAACACTGAAGCTTTCTTT
D gene: NA; clone size: few; V gene: TRBV30; J gene: TRBJ2-1; CDR3 protein: CAWNRGLSEQFF; CDR3 DNA: TGTGCCTGGAACCGAGGGCTCAGTGAGCAGTTCTTC
D gene: NA; clone size: NA; V gene: TRBV9; J gene: TRBJ2-1; CDR3 protein: CASSFGVKMGNEQFF; CDR3 DNA: TGTGCCAGCAGCTTCGGGGTCAAGATGGGCAATGAGCAGTTCTTC
D gene: NA; clone size: NA; V gene: TRBV7-2; J gene: TRBJ2-1; CDR3 protein: CASSLASRGATYNEQFF; CDR3 DNA: TGTGCCAGCAGCTTAGCGTCGAGGGGCGCCACCTACAATGAGCAGTTCTTC
D gene: TRBD1; clone size: few; V gene: TRBV7-9; J gene: TRBJ1-2; CDR3 protein: CASRNSTGSGDYGYTF; CDR3 DNA: TGTGCCAGCAGAAATTCGACAGGGTCTGGTGACTATGGCTACACCTTC
D gene: TRBD2; clone size: few; V gene: TRBV5-1; J gene: TRBJ2-5; CDR3 protein: CASSFGRETQYF; CDR3 DNA: TGCGCCAGCAGCTTCGGGAGGGAGACCCAGTACTTC
D gene: NA; clone size: NA; V gene: TRBV7-2; J gene: TRBJ2-4; CDR3 protein: CASSLGDIFFQYF; CDR3 DNA: TGTGCCAGCAGCTTAGGGGACATTTTTTTTCAGTACTTC
D gene: NA; clone size: NA; V gene: TRBV6-5; J gene: TRBJ2-7; CDR3 protein: CASTPPGAYEQYF; CDR3 DNA: TGTGCCAGCACTCCCCCCGGGGCGTACGAGCAGTACTTC
D gene: TRBD2; clone size: few; V gene: TRBV6-5; J gene: TRBJ2-1; CDR3 protein: CASSYLSSGPNEQFF; CDR3 DNA: TGTGCCAGCAGTTACTTGTCTAGCGGGCCTAATGAGCAGTTCTTC
D gene: NA; clone size: NA; V gene: TRBV30; J gene: TRBJ1-3; CDR3 protein: CARSTHSGNTIYF; CDR3 DNA: TGTGCCCGTTCGACTCACTCTGGAAACACCATATATTTT
D gene: TRBD2; clone size: NA; V gene: TRBV7-2; J gene: TRBJ2-7; CDR3 protein: CASSLAGGHTYEQYF; CDR3 DNA: TGTGCCAGCAGCTTAGCGGGAGGGCATACCTACGAGCAGTACTTC
D gene: NA; clone size: few; V gene: TRBV14; J gene: TRBJ1-1; CDR3 protein: CASSQGGGLAEAFF; CDR3 DNA: TGTGCCAGCAGCCAAGGGGGCGGGTTAGCTGAAGCTTTCTTT
D gene: NA; clone size: NA; V gene: TRBV7-2; J gene: TRBJ1-1; CDR3 protein: CASSLTSLTVGTEAFF; CDR3 DNA: TGTGCCAGCAGCTTGACGTCCCTGACAGTAGGCACTGAAGCTTTCTTT
D gene: NA; clone size: few; V gene: TRBV15; J gene: TRBJ1-1; CDR3 protein: CATSRDGRGNTEAFF; CDR3 DNA: TGTGCCACCAGCAGAGATGGTCGGGGCAACACTGAAGCTTTCTTT
D gene: NA; clone size: few; V gene: TRBV29-1; J gene: TRBJ2-1; CDR3 protein: CSASVVWINNNEQFF; CDR3 DNA: TGCAGCGCCTCCGTAGTGTGGATCAACAACAATGAGCAGTTCTTC
D gene: TRBD1; clone size: few; V gene: TRBV2; J gene: TRBJ2-1; CDR3 protein: CASSFLIPGQGNNEQFF; CDR3 DNA: TGTGCCAGCAGCTTCCTAATACCGGGACAGGGTAACAATGAGCAGTTCTTC
D gene: NA; clone size: NA; V gene: TRBV2; J gene: TRBJ1-6; CDR3 protein: CASSDRVGHSPLHF; CDR3 DNA: TGTGCCAGCAGTGACAGGGTAGGGCATTCACCCCTCCACTTT
D gene: NA; clone size: few; V gene: TRBV7-6; J gene: TRBJ2-5; CDR3 protein: CASIRRGRREETQYF; CDR3 DNA: TGTGCCAGCATCCGGCGGGGACGACGGGAGGAGACCCAGTACTTC
D gene: TRBD1; clone size: NA; V gene: TRBV11-2; J gene: TRBJ2-5; CDR3 protein: CASSLVGTGVLGTQYF; CDR3 DNA: TGTGCCAGCAGCTTAGTCGGGACAGGGGTTCTTGGGACCCAGTACTTC
D gene: TRBD1; clone size: NA; V gene: TRBV30; J gene: TRBJ1-2; CDR3 protein: CAWSDTGVYGYTF; CDR3 DNA: TGTGCCTGGAGCGACACAGGGGTCTATGGCTACACCTTC
D gene: NA; clone size: few; V gene: TRBV11-1; J gene: TRBJ2-3; CDR3 protein: CASSLISSTDTQYF; CDR3 DNA: TGTGCCAGCAGCTTAATCTCCAGCACAGATACGCAGTATTTT
D gene: NA; clone size: NA; V gene: TRBV20-1; J gene: TRBJ2-7; CDR3 protein: CSASTVYF; CDR3 DNA: TGCAGTGCTTCGACAGTGTACTTC
D gene: NA; clone size: NA; V gene: TRBV6-1; J gene: TRBJ1-5; CDR3 protein: CASRTRGVSNQPQHF; CDR3 DNA: TGTGCCAGCAGAACCCGGGGGGTTTCCAATCAGCCCCAGCATTTT
D gene: NA; clone size: few; V gene: TRBV30; J gene: TRBJ2-5; CDR3 protein: CAWSAEETQYF; CDR3 DNA: TGTGCCTGGAGTGCAGAAGAGACCCAGTACTTC
D gene: NA; clone size: NA; V gene: TRBV18; J gene: TRBJ1-1; CDR3 protein: CASSPGRVEAFF; CDR3 DNA: TGTGCCAGCTCACCAGGGCGCGTTGAAGCTTTCTTT
D gene: TRBD1; clone size: NA; V gene: TRBV9; J gene: TRBJ2-3; CDR3 protein: CASSSPTGRADTQYF; CDR3 DNA: TGTGCCAGCAGCTCCCCGACAGGGCGGGCAGATACGCAGTATTTT
D gene: TRBD1; clone size: NA; V gene: TRBV7-9; J gene: TRBJ2-6; CDR3 protein: CASSLGTGSGANVLTF; CDR3 DNA: TGTGCCAGCAGCTTAGGGACAGGCTCTGGGGCCAACGTCCTGACTTTC
D gene: TRBD2; clone size: few; V gene: TRBV18; J gene: TRBJ2-1; CDR3 protein: CASSPRGSANNEQFF; CDR3 DNA: TGTGCCAGCTCACCGCGGGGGAGCGCTAACAATGAGCAGTTCTTC
D gene: NA; clone size: NA; V gene: TRBV9; J gene: TRBJ2-1; CDR3 protein: CASSGGGQSGTHLPEQFF; CDR3 DNA: TGTGCCAGCAGCGGAGGGGGTCAATCCGGGACTCACCTCCCTGAGCAGTTCTTC
D gene: TRBD1; clone size: NA; V gene: TRBV5-1; J gene: TRBJ2-3; CDR3 protein: CASSRGQGDSTDTQYF; CDR3 DNA: TGCGCCAGCAGCAGGGGACAGGGGGACAGCACAGATACGCAGTATTTT
D gene: NA; clone size: few; V gene: TRBV4-2; J gene: TRBJ2-1; CDR3 protein: CASSLGASGYNEQFF; CDR3 DNA: TGTGCCAGCAGCCTGGGGGCTAGCGGCTACAATGAGCAGTTCTTC
D gene: TRBD2; clone size: NA; V gene: TRBV10-3; J gene: TRBJ2-1; CDR3 protein: CATASGVNEQFF; CDR3 DNA: TGTGCCACCGCTAGCGGTGTTAATGAGCAGTTCTTC
D gene: TRBD1; clone size: NA; V gene: TRBV6-5; J gene: TRBJ2-7; CDR3 protein: CASTRTGDEQYF; CDR3 DNA: TGTGCCAGCACACGGACAGGGGACGAGCAGTACTTC
D gene: NA; clone size: NA; V gene: TRBV9; J gene: TRBJ2-1; CDR3 protein: CASSVENGIHNEQFF; CDR3 DNA: TGTGCCAGCAGCGTAGAAAACGGGATTCACAATGAGCAGTTCTTC
D gene: TRBD2; clone size: NA; V gene: TRBV25-1; J gene: TRBJ2-1; CDR3 protein: CASSEYPGLAGGRYEQFF; CDR3 DNA: TGTGCCAGCAGTGAATATCCCGGCCTAGCGGGAGGGAGGTATGAGCAGTTCTTC
D gene: TRBD1; clone size: NA; V gene: TRBV5-1; J gene: TRBJ2-1; CDR3 protein: CASSGTVSYNEQFF; CDR3 DNA: TGCGCCAGCAGTGGGACAGTTTCCTACAATGAGCAGTTCTTC